The T cell receptor (beta chain) described here comes from a study of cytotoxic CD8 clonotypes in ibrutinib-treated CLL. Study results and caveats: An increase in clonality occurred at ibrutinib response, followed by a return toward baseline at progression. Baseline values of clonality outstripped age-matched healthy donors and followed circulating CD8+ T-cell counts.

Per germline, CDR1 SGHNT and CDR2 YENEEA. V lost 2 bases and J lost 2, with 6 bases in between. This CDR3 spans 13 amino acids. From cryopreserved PBMCs came approximately 1.9 micrograms of genomic DNA used for TCR beta libraries. Assay: immunoSEQ multiplex PCR; the TCRdb copy retains only in-frame clones and omits some. This table holds roughly 130,000 clones, about 91% found once. In regard to this clone: Its specificity is not known.

The TCR sequence derives from a human donor with chronic lymphocytic leukemia. The chain has TRBV11-3 and TRBJ2-5; the D is unclear. The material sequenced was PBMCs, taken after 12 months of ibrutinib treatment. This CDR3 is CASSLRPQETQYF. For the CDR3, the DNA is TGTGCCAGCAGCTTAAGACCTCAAGAGACCCAGTACTTC.